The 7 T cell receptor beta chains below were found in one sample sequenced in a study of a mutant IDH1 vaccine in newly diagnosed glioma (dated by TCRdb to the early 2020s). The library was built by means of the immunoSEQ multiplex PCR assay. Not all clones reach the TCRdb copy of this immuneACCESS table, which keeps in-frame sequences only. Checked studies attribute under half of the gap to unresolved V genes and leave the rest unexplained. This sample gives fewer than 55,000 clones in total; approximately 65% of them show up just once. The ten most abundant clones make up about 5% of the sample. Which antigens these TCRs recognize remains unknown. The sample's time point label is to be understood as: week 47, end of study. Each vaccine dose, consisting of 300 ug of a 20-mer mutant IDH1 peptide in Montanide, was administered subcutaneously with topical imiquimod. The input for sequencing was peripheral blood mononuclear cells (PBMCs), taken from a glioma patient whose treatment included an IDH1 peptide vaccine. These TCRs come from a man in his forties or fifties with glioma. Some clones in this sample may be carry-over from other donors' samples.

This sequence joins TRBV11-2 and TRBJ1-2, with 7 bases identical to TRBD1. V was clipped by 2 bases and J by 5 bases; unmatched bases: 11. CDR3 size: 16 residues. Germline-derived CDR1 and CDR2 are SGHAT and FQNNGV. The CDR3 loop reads CASSLTSQGGVYGYTF. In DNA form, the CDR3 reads TGTGCCAGCAGCTTAACAAGTCAGGGGGGTGTTTATGGCTACACCTTC.

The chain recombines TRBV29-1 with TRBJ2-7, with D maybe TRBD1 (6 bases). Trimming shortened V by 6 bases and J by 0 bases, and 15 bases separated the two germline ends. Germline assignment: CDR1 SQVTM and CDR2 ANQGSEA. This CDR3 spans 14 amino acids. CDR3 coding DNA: TGCAGCGTCTTGGACAGTAGGAGCTCCTACGAGCAGTACTTC. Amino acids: CSVLDSRSSYEQYF.

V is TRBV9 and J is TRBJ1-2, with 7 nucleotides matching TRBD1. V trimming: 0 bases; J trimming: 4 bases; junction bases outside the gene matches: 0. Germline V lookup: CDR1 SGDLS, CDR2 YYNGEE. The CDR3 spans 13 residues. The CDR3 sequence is CASSVGQGYGYTF. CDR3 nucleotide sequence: TGTGCCAGCAGCGTAGGACAGGGCTATGGCTACACCTTC. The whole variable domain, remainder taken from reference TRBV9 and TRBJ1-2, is DSGVTQTPKHLITATGQRVTLRCSPRSGDLSVYWYQQSLDQGLQFLIQYYNGEERAKGNILERFSAQQFPDLHSELNLSSLELGDSALYFCASSVGQGYGYTFGSGTRLTVV.

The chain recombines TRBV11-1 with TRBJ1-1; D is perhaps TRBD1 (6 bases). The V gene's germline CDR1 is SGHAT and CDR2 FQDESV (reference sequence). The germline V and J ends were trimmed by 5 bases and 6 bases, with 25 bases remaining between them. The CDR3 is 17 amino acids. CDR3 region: CASSPRGQGSMIAEAFF. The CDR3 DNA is TGTGCCAGCAGCCCCAGGGGCCAGGGTTCAATGATCGCTGAAGCTTTCTTT.

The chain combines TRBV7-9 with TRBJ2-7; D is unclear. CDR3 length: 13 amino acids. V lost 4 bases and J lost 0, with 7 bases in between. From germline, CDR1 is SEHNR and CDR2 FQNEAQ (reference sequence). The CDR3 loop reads CASSYGDSYEQYF. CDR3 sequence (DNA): TGTGCCAGCAGCTATGGAGACTCCTACGAGCAGTACTTC.

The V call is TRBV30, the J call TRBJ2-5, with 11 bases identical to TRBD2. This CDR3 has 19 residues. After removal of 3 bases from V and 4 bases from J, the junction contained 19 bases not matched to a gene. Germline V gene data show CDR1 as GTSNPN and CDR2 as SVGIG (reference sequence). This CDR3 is CAWRGATRALAGGTETQYF. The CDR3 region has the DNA TGTGCCTGGAGGGGGGCCACCCGGGCCCTAGCGGGGGGCACAGAGACCCAGTACTTC.

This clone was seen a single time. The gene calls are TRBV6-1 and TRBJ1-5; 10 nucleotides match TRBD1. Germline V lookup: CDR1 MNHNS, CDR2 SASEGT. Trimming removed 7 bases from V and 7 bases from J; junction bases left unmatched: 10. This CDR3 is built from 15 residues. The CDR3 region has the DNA TGTGCCAGCAACCCTTCCGGGACAGGGGAGCAGCCCCAGCATTTT. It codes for CASNPSGTGEQPQHF.